The text below deals with one T cell receptor beta chain. The antigen remains unidentified. These data belong to a study of T cell responses to AZD1222 COVID-19 vaccine. Second doses were pooled across both intervals (about 4 or about 12 weeks). The study, taken as a whole, reports: Unmutated regions of variants are reportedly targeted by nearly half of spike-specific TCRs. Among AZD1222 vaccinees, only six or seven were seropositive at baseline. Spike-specific TCR breadth and depth grew following two AZD1222 doses.

This CDR3 has 13 residues. Trimming shortened V by 5 bases and J by 2 bases, and 9 bases separated the two germline ends. Assay used: immunoSEQ multiplex PCR; TCRdb lists only in-frame clones, some missing. The sample holds about 120,000 clones; approximately 90% are singletons and the top ten take roughly 7.1%. The chain links TRBV12-3 or TRBV12-4 to TRBJ1-2; D is undetermined. This sample comprised peripheral blood, obtained 28 days after the second AZD1222 dose. The receptor was derived from an adult who received the AZD1222 COVID-19 vaccine. CDR3 loop: CASSNSKNYGYTF. Here the CDR3 DNA reads TGTGCCAGCAGTAACAGTAAAAACTATGGCTACACCTTC.